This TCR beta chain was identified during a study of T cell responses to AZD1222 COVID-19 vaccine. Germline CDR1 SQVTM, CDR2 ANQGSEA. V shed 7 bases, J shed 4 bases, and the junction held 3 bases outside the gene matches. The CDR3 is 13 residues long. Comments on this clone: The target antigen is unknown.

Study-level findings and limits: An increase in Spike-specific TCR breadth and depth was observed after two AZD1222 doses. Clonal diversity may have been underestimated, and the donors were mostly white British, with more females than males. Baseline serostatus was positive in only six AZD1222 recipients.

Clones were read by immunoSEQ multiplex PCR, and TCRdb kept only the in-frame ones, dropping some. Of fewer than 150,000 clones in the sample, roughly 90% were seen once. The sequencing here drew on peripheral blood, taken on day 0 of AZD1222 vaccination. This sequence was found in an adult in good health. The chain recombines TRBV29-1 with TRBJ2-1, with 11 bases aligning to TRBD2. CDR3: CSGSGGAYNEQFF. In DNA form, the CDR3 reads TGCAGCGGTAGCGGGGGGGCGTACAATGAGCAGTTCTTC.